These 19 T cell receptor beta chains originate from one sample sequenced in a study of blood T cell repertoires in COVID-19 (dated by TCRdb to 2018 to 2021). Libraries were built with the immunoSEQ multiplex PCR assay. As stored in TCRdb, this immuneACCESS dataset retains in-frame rearrangements with V and J assigned. A fraction of the clones does not appear; measured against another copy, unresolved V genes explain less than half of the discrepancy, and the remainder lacks a known reason. This sample lists 110,000 or so clones; 75% to 90% were detected once. The top ten clonotypes cover more than 5% of the sample. Specimen: peripheral blood. These receptors were collected from a woman aged 55-75 years with COVID-19, enrolled during active disease.

This clone has just one count. This chain connects TRBV28 to TRBJ2-5, with TRBD1 identical over 7 bases. The V segment lost 8 bases and the J segment 4 bases; nucleotides outside the gene matches: 1. The CDR3 runs to 11 residues. Looked up from germline, CDR1 is MDHEN and CDR2 is SYDVKM. The CDR3 DNA is TGTGCCAGCCACAGGGGAGAGACCCAGTACTTC. Translating gives CASHRGETQYF.

The chain is built from TRBV6-5 and TRBJ1-5, with D tentatively TRBD1 (6 bases). Trimming pared 6 bases from V and 1 base from J, leaving 13 bases between. In germline, CDR1 is MNHEY, CDR2 SVGAGI. The CDR3 loop spans 15 amino acids. The CDR3 is CASRITGNSNQPQHF. CDR3 nucleotides: TGTGCCAGCAGGATAACAGGGAACAGCAATCAGCCCCAGCATTTT.

This sequence joins TRBV5-1 and TRBJ1-2; 8 bases fit TRBD1. Germline values: CDR1 SGHRS, CDR2 YFSETQ. CDR3 length: 13 amino acids. V lost 6 bases and J lost 7; bases outside the gene matches: 8. The CDR3 DNA reads TGCGCCAGCAATCAGGACAGGGACTCTGGCTACACCTTC. Translating it yields CASNQDRDSGYTF.

The rearrangement links TRBV7-3 to TRBJ1-2; 7 bases agree with TRBD1. Germline V gene data show CDR1 as SGHTA and CDR2 as FQGTGA. The CDR3 spans 17 residues. V was pared by 5 bases and J by 1 base, with 13 bases of the junction left unmatched. CDR3 sequence reads: CASSPTGTPTNNYGYTF. The CDR3 DNA reads TGTGCCAGCAGCCCGACAGGGACACCGACCAATAACTATGGCTACACCTTC.

This clone was detected a few times. CDR3 in amino acids: CSASHGLAGTTDTQYF. CDR3 sequence (DNA): TGCAGTGCTAGTCACGGACTAGCGGGGACCACAGATACGCAGTATTTT. V and J are TRBV20-1 and TRBJ2-3, with TRBD2 matching 12 bases. V lost 3 bases and J lost 2; bases outside the gene matches: 6. The CDR3 is 16 amino acids. Germline V gene data show CDR1 as DFQATT and CDR2 as SNEGSKA (reference sequence).

V usage is TRBV2 and J usage is TRBJ2-5; D is ambiguous. There are 13 residues in the CDR3. V lost 1 base to trimming and J lost 7 bases, with 10 bases between them. CDR1 is SNHLY and CDR2 is FYNNEI in the germline V gene. This chain's CDR3 is CASSEEGVGTQYF. Written as DNA, the CDR3 is TGTGCCAGCAGTGAAGAAGGAGTTGGGACCCAGTACTTC.

The V gene is TRBV2, the J gene TRBJ2-1, with 8 bases fitting TRBD2. Germline assignment: CDR1 SNHLY and CDR2 FYNNEI. V gave up 6 bases and J gave up 6 bases; unmatched junction bases: 10. CDR3 size: 15 residues. The CDR3 reads CASRRGLVRGNEQFF. Written as DNA, the CDR3 is TGTGCCAGCAGAAGGGGACTAGTCCGGGGCAATGAGCAGTTCTTC. The whole variable domain, filled in from reference TRBV2 and TRBJ2-1, reads EPEVTQTPSHQVTQMGQEVILRCVPISNHLYFYWYRQILGQKVEFLVSFYNNEISEKSEIFDDQFSVERPDGSNFTLKIRSTKLEDSAMYFCASRRGLVRGNEQFFGPGTRLTVL.

This clone was picked up one time. The J gene is TRBJ2-2, the V gene TRBV5-1, with 12 bases that match TRBD2. V trimming: 4 bases; J trimming: 2 bases; junction bases outside the gene matches: 6. The germline gives CDR1 SGHRS, CDR2 YFSETQ. The CDR3 spans 17 residues. CDR3 in amino acids: CASSILAGGLNTGELFF. CDR3 coding DNA: TGCGCCAGCAGCATACTAGCGGGGGGCCTAAACACCGGGGAGCTGTTTTTT.

The chain's CDR3 is CASSFGNYGYTF. CDR3 coding DNA: TGTGCCAGCAGTTTCGGGAACTATGGCTACACCTTC. The chain has TRBV28 and TRBJ1-2; D is unresolved. The V and J ends lost 3 bases and 2 bases respectively, with 4 bases between them. Per germline, CDR1 MDHEN and CDR2 SYDVKM. The CDR3 contains 12 residues.

The rearrangement links TRBV2 to TRBJ1-5; tentative D call: TRBD1 (5 bases). The CDR3 contains 15 residues. Trimming stripped 4 bases from V and 0 bases from J, with 10 bases between. Germline lookup yields CDR1 SNHLY and CDR2 FYNNEI. The CDR3 is CASSGGGNSNQPQHF. In nucleotides, the CDR3 is TGTGCCAGCAGTGGGGGGGGGAATAGCAATCAGCCCCAGCATTTT. The complete variable domain, with remaining parts taken from reference TRBV2 and TRBJ1-5, reads EPEVTQTPSHQVTQMGQEVILRCVPISNHLYFYWYRQILGQKVEFLVSFYNNEISEKSEIFDDQFSVERPDGSNFTLKIRSTKLEDSAMYFCASSGGGNSNQPQHFGDGTRLSIL.

The V gene is TRBV14, the J gene TRBJ1-2, with D possibly being TRBD1 (6 bases). The germline gives CDR1 SGHDN, CDR2 FVKESK. V lost 4 bases and J lost 6, with 18 bases in between. This CDR3 region has 15 residues. The CDR3 DNA reads TGTGCCAGCAGCCCAAGGCATACAGGGTACAATGGCTACACCTTC. Its translation is CASSPRHTGYNGYTF.

The chain joins TRBV24-1 to TRBJ2-1; 9 bases match TRBD1. The germline V gene encodes CDR1 KGHDR and CDR2 SFDVKD. CDR3 size: 16 residues. The V and J ends lost 0 bases and 12 bases, in that order; junction bases with no gene match: 11. CDR3 in amino acids: CATSDLQGQGSYGQFF. For the CDR3, the DNA is TGTGCCACCAGTGATTTGCAGGGACAGGGATCCTATGGGCAGTTCTTC.

This clone is medium-sized in the sample. The genes are TRBV7-6 and TRBJ2-7, with TRBD1 identical over 7 bases. CDR3 size: 14 residues. The germline CDR1 and CDR2 sequences are SGHVS and FNYEAQ. With 4 bases clipped from V and 5 bases from J, the junction kept 8 bases outside the gene matches. This chain's CDR3 is CASSSRTGWDEQYF. The CDR3 nucleotides are TGTGCCAGCAGCTCCAGGACAGGTTGGGACGAGCAGTACTTC.

J is TRBJ1-5 and V is TRBV21-1; the table calls TRBD1, which could not be checked here. TRBV21-1 is assigned pseudogene status. The CDR3 contains 15 residues. The CDR3: CASSTSGTGSQPQHF. CDR3 nucleotides: TGTGCCAGCAGCACTTCCGGGACAGGGTCCCAGCCCCAGCATTTT.

The rearrangement joins TRBV18 to TRBJ1-6; no clear D. Germline assignment: CDR1 KGHSH and CDR2 LQKENI. This CDR3 comprises 17 residues. Trimming stripped 2 bases from V and 9 bases from J, with 20 bases between. The CDR3 coding sequence is TGTGCCAGCTCACCAAATCTAGGCGGCGGTGAGGGTTCACCCCTCCACTTT. This codes for CASSPNLGGGEGSPLHF.

The rearrangement uses TRBV7-2 and TRBJ1-1; D is unresolved. Trimming cost V 6 bases and J 4 bases, with 15 bases left between them. The CDR3 consists of 14 residues. Per germline, CDR1 SGHTA and CDR2 FQGNSA. This CDR3 is CASRPGIGSTEAFF. In nucleotides, the CDR3 is TGTGCCAGCAGACCGGGAATCGGCTCCACTGAAGCTTTCTTT.

This clone was picked up one time. This chain uses TRBV18 with TRBJ1-5; 9 nucleotides line up with TRBD1. Per germline, CDR1 KGHSH and CDR2 LQKENI. V shed 1 base, J shed 4 bases, and the junction held 8 bases outside the gene matches. The CDR3 has 17 amino acids. The CDR3 loop is CASSPQEDRGGNQPQHF. The CDR3 DNA reads TGTGCCAGCTCACCACAGGAGGACAGGGGTGGGAATCAGCCCCAGCATTTT.

This clone has only one observation. The rearrangement links TRBV2 to TRBJ2-1; 8 nucleotides agree with TRBD1. After removal of 7 bases from V and 9 bases from J, the junction contained 11 bases not matched to a gene. The CDR3 has 14 amino acids. Germline CDR1 and CDR2: SNHLY and FYNNEI. The CDR3: CASTETGVFFEQFF. CDR3 DNA sequence: TGTGCCAGCACTGAGACAGGGGTTTTTTTTGAGCAGTTCTTC.

The chain uses TRBV7-3 and TRBJ1-1, with 9 nucleotides matching TRBD1. The CDR3 covers 12 residues. The germline V gene has CDR1 SGHTA and CDR2 FQGTGA. Trimming removed 5 bases from V and 11 bases from J; junction bases left unmatched: 6. The DNA for the CDR3 is TGTGCCAGCAGCGATCAGGGGACAGGGGCTTTCTTT. It encodes CASSDQGTGAFF. Full variable domain (rest looked up from reference TRBV7-3 and TRBJ1-1): GAGVSQTPSNKVTEKGKYVELRCDPISGHTALYWYRQSLGQGPEFLIYFQGTGAADDSGLPNDRFFAVRPEGSVSTLKIQRTERGDSAVYLCASSDQGTGAFFGQGTRLTVV.